The 19 T cell receptor beta chains below come from one sample, sequenced in a study of neurological immune-mediated disorders. TCRdb ran MiXCR on the 5' RACE reads and lists one entry per CDR3 protein. The sample has about 16,000 distinct CDR3 sequences, around 9.7% seen once. The sequencing input was CD8+ T cells from blood. The receptors shown here come from a man in his fifties in good health.

This clonotype came up many times. The chain couples TRBV7-9 to TRBJ2-3, with a weak D call TRBD2 (6 bases). Between the trimmed V and J ends, which lost 3 bases and 3 bases, there was a span of 7 bases. The germline gives CDR1 SEHNR, CDR2 FQNEAQ (reference sequence). CDR3 size: 13 residues. The CDR3 nucleotides are TGTGCCAGCAGCTTTGGGGGGACAGATACGCAGTATTTT. As protein: CASSFGGTDTQYF.

This clonotype was counted many times. V is TRBV29-1 and J is TRBJ2-2; D is tentatively TRBD1 or TRBD2 (6 bases each). The germline CDR1 and CDR2 sequences are SQVTM and ANQGSEA. The CDR3 runs 16 residues. The germline V and J ends were trimmed by 6 bases and 0 bases, with 17 bases remaining between them. This CDR3 is CSVLWGAGPNTGELFF. CDR3 coding DNA: TGCAGCGTCCTGTGGGGGGCAGGGCCGAACACCGGGGAGCTGTTTTTT.

This clonotype was observed at least ten times. The chain is built from TRBV4-3 and TRBJ2-7, with 11 bases lining up with TRBD1. The CDR3 extends over 15 amino acids. The junction had 5 bases not matched to a gene; V was cut back by 4 bases and J by 3 bases. The germline V gene has CDR1 LGHNA and CDR2 YSLEER. The CDR3 DNA reads TGCGCCAGCAGCCCTTCCGGGACAGGGGGCTACGAGCAGTACTTC. This gives the protein CASSPSGTGGYEQYF.

This clonotype was seen repeatedly, ten times or more. This chain links TRBV5-8 with TRBJ2-2; D possibly matches TRBD1 or TRBD2 (5 bases each). V lost 2 bases and J 0 bases, leaving 8 bases between the germline ends. This CDR3 is 15 amino acids long. The germline gives CDR1 SGHTS, CDR2 YDEGEE. This CDR3 reads CASSFGTANTGELFF. CDR3 in DNA: TGTGCCAGCAGCTTCGGGACGGCGAACACCGGGGAGCTGTTTTTT. Complete variable domain (other parts from reference TRBV5-8 and TRBJ2-2): EAGVTQSPTHLIKTRGQQATLRCSPISGHTSVYWYQQALGLGLQFLLWYDEGEERNRGNFPPRFSGRQFPNYSSELNVNALELEDSALYLCASSFGTANTGELFFGEGSRLTVL.

This clonotype was counted ten times or more. The chain recombines TRBV15 with TRBJ2-3, with 11 bases matching TRBD2. Per the germline V gene, CDR1 is LNHNV and CDR2 is YYDKDF (reference sequence). This CDR3 is 16 amino acids long. Trimming removed 5 bases from V and 7 bases from J; junction bases left unmatched: 11. This CDR3 is CATSRQASGRLNTQYF. The CDR3 bases are TGTGCCACCAGCCGACAGGCTAGCGGGAGGCTGAATACGCAGTATTTT. The complete variable domain, with remaining parts taken from reference TRBV15 and TRBJ2-3, reads DAMVIQNPRYQVTQFGKPVTLSCSQTLNHNVMYWYQQKSSQAPKLLFHYYDKDFNNEADTPDNFQSRRPNTSFCFLDIRSPGLGDTAMYLCATSRQASGRLNTQYFGPGTRLTVL.

Ten or more counts support this clonotype. The chain joins TRBV4-3 to TRBJ2-3; TRBD2 matches at 7 bases. V was pared by 1 base and J by 0 bases, with 1 base of the junction left unmatched. CDR1 is LGHNA and CDR2 is YSLEER in the germline V gene. This CDR3 has 15 amino acids. The CDR3 nucleotides are TGCGCCAGCAGCCAAGGGGGGGGGAGCACAGATACGCAGTATTTT. Its translation is CASSQGGGSTDTQYF.

This clonotype is medium-sized in the sample. V gene TRBV28 combines with J gene TRBJ2-1; 9 positions match TRBD2. CDR1 and CDR2 (germline): MDHEN, SYDVKM. Trimming cost V 5 bases and J 0 bases; bases outside gene matches: 5. CDR3 length: 16 residues. CDR3 in amino acids: CASSPLAGRSYNEQFF. The CDR3 DNA reads as TGTGCCAGCAGTCCTCTAGCGGGGCGCTCCTACAATGAGCAGTTCTTC.

This clonotype was observed at least ten times. The chain combines TRBV7-9 with TRBJ2-1; 7 bases match TRBD1. V lost 4 bases to trimming and J lost 7 bases; unmatched junction nucleotides: 10. This CDR3 is built from 15 residues. The germline gives CDR1 SEHNR, CDR2 FQNEAQ (reference sequence). CDR3 loop: CASSSPGLRGNEQFF. The DNA of the CDR3 is TGTGCCAGCAGCTCCCCAGGACTCAGGGGGAATGAGCAGTTCTTC.

This clonotype has at least ten counts. The chain is built from TRBV14 and TRBJ2-3; 10 nucleotides match TRBD1. V was clipped by 0 bases and J by 4 bases; unmatched bases: 7. The CDR3 is 17 amino acids. Germline V gene data show CDR1 as SGHDN and CDR2 as FVKESK. CDR3 loop: CASSQDRKTGGPDTQYF. DNA of the CDR3: TGTGCCAGCAGCCAAGATCGTAAGACAGGGGGCCCAGATACGCAGTATTTT.

This clonotype was seen at least ten times. The V call is TRBV7-2, the J call TRBJ2-5; 12 positions match TRBD1. The V gene's germline CDR1 is SGHTA and CDR2 FQGNSA. Trimming removed 1 base from V and 5 bases from J; junction bases left unmatched: 8. This CDR3 spans 17 amino acids. The CDR3 region has the DNA TGTGCCAGCAGCTTAGAGGGGACAGGGGGCTTTGCGGAGACCCAGTACTTC. Amino acids: CASSLEGTGGFAETQYF.

By its share, this clonotype is medium-sized (0.01 to 0.1%). The rearrangement joins TRBV5-1 to TRBJ2-7; 9 nucleotides agree with TRBD2. Trimming at V came to 3 bases and at J to 5 bases, leaving 3 bases not matched to a gene. The CDR3 is 13 residues long. The V gene's germline CDR1 is SGHRS and CDR2 YFSETQ. The CDR3 coding sequence is TGCGCCAGCAGCTCCCCTAGCGGGAACGAGCAGTACTTC. Protein sequence: CASSSPSGNEQYF.

This clonotype has ten or more counts. J is TRBJ2-1 and V is TRBV10-3; TRBD2 agrees at 13 bases. Trimming took 2 bases from V and 3 from J; bases not matched to a gene: 1. CDR1 is ENHRY, CDR2 SYGVKD, per germline. This CDR3 comprises 16 residues. CDR3 amino acids: CAISEGTSGVYNEQFF. The CDR3 DNA reads TGTGCCATCAGTGAGGGGACTAGCGGGGTCTACAATGAGCAGTTCTTC.

This clonotype was observed at least ten times. The chain recombines TRBV6-6 with TRBJ2-7; 9 nucleotides match TRBD1. The CDR3 loop spans 12 amino acids. Germline trimming cut 4 bases from V and 5 bases from J; bases unmatched to any gene: 0. Germline assignment: CDR1 MNHNY and CDR2 SVGAGI (reference sequence). The CDR3 coding sequence is TGTGCCAGCAGTTGGACAGGGGACGAGCAGTACTTC. Amino acids: CASSWTGDEQYF.

This clonotype was recorded many times. The J gene is TRBJ2-1, the V gene TRBV5-1; D is uncertain. Germline CDR1 reads SGHRS; CDR2 reads YFSETQ. The CDR3 covers 11 residues. V lost 1 base and J 9 bases, leaving 5 bases between the germline ends. CDR3 in DNA: TGCGCCAGCAGCTTGATGGCTGAGCAGTTCTTC. Protein sequence: CASSLMAEQFF. Combining the CDR3 with reference TRBV5-1 and TRBJ2-1 gives the whole variable domain KAGVTQTPRYLIKTRGQQVTLSCSPISGHRSVSWYQQTPGQGLQFLFEYFSETQRNKGNFPGRFSGRQFSNSRSEMNVSTLELGDSALYLCASSLMAEQFFGPGTRLTVL.

This clonotype was counted many times. V usage is TRBV7-8 and J usage is TRBJ2-7; unclear D gene. The CDR3 is made up of 11 amino acids. With 5 bases removed from V and 2 bases from J, the gap between germline ends came to 4 bases. The V gene's germline CDR1 is SGHVS and CDR2 FQNEAQ. The CDR3 DNA is TGTGCCAGCAGCGCAACCTACGAGCAGTACTTC. Translation: CASSATYEQYF.

This clonotype was found many times. V is TRBV25-1 and J is TRBJ2-1; 9 nucleotides agree with TRBD1. The CDR3 spans 15 residues. Germline values: CDR1 MGHDK, CDR2 SYGVNS. V lost 3 bases, J lost 6 bases, and 6 bases stayed unmatched. This chain's CDR3 is CASSEGQGLINEQFF. CDR3 DNA sequence: TGTGCCAGCAGTGAGGGACAGGGTCTCATCAATGAGCAGTTCTTC.

Judged by abundance, this clonotype is medium-sized. The V call is TRBV28, the J call TRBJ2-7; the D gene is possibly TRBD1 (5 bases). Trimming cost V 6 bases and J 0 bases, with 15 bases left between them. Germline-derived CDR1 and CDR2 are MDHEN and SYDVKM. The length of the CDR3 is 15 residues. CDR3 amino acids: CASRPSSGISYEQYF. CDR3 nucleotide sequence: TGTGCCAGCAGACCTTCCTCAGGGATCTCCTACGAGCAGTACTTC.

This clonotype was seen at least ten times. The gene calls are TRBV6-2 or TRBV6-3 and TRBJ2-1; 13 nucleotides align to TRBD2. Germline assignment: CDR1 MNHEY and CDR2 SVGEGT. Trimming removed 2 bases from V and 8 bases from J; junction bases left unmatched: 0. The CDR3 is made up of 14 amino acids. In DNA, the CDR3 is TGTGCCAGCAGTTACGGACTAGCGGGAGATGAGCAGTTCTTC. It yields the protein CASSYGLAGDEQFF.

This clonotype showed up many times. V and J are TRBV7-6 and TRBJ2-7; no clear D gene. The ends were cut back, 1 base at V and 0 bases at J, with 10 bases in the middle. The CDR3 has 15 residues. CDR1 and CDR2 (germline): SGHVS, FNYEAQ. This CDR3 is CASSLGSEFSYEQYF. Here the CDR3 DNA reads TGTGCCAGCAGCTTAGGGTCAGAGTTCTCCTACGAGCAGTACTTC.